Sequencing of this TCR beta chain was carried out in a study of cytomegalovirus exposure and HLA in healthy donors (dated by TCRdb to 2015 to 2018). A note on the overall study: An earlier analysis of some 500 of the donors reported roughly 270 Gb of sequence data and some 120 million unique TCR beta sequences from some 180 million T cells. Roughly 300 gigabases of sequencing data and around 80 million unique TCR sequences made up an early release that covered under 750 HLA-typed donors. Among the 398 genotyped donors, around 81% belonged to the genetic ancestry cluster associated with self-reported Caucasian donors. The study aimed to test whether cataloging public T cell receptors could reveal signatures of past pathogen exposure. The study used immunosequencing to profile the T cell repertoires of several hundred subjects and linked those repertoires to cytomegalovirus serostatus. A separate validation cohort of about 110 different subjects was used in addition to the approximately 700-subject first cohort. To predict cytomegalovirus infection status, the study combined high-throughput TCR immunosequencing, statistical association of individual TCRs with disease status, and machine learning. To study patterns of TCR occurrence, a later analysis re-analyzed previously published TCR beta repertoires from 666 donors and added high-resolution HLA genotyping. The later analysis used no new phenotypic data to find candidate immune exposures, relying instead on TCR beta sequences and their occurrence across donors. In an earlier analysis of about 590 of the donors, high-throughput TCR beta sequencing was used to judge whether each TCR beta V gene segment behaved as functional or pseudogenic. Donor age, sex, ethnicity and CMV serostatus were compiled alongside the repertoire data. A later genetic analysis used genome-wide SNP genotypes for about 55% of the 666 donors, treating that subset as a discovery cohort. All discovery cohort repertoires had been generated on a single sequencing platform. HLA typing included class I and class II loci at four-digit resolution. The number of typed donors differed by locus: about 620-630 for A, B, C, DRB1 and DQB1; 500 to 550 for DQA1; around 610 for DPA1; and about 450 for DPB1. A handful of DR-DQ haplotypes were handled as single units for association and clustering because linkage in the cohort was strong. Among 398 genotyped donors of the cohort, an average of around 240,000 unique TCR beta nucleotide sequences were sequenced per donor, around 20% of them non-productive.

The cohort was made up of 650 to 700 healthy bone marrow donors. At the time of sampling, all cohort members were nominally healthy, though unrecorded immune exposures were likely present. The donor was CMV seropositive and was included in the group of approximately 310 seropositive cohort members. Every donor gave a peripheral blood sample, and the peripheral blood mononuclear cells from that sample were used for TCR beta sequencing. Genomic DNA extraction from the blood cell samples was performed with the Qiagen DNeasy Blood Extraction Kit. On this clone itself: Its antigen target is currently unknown. Per-base qualities were not stored, and no clone one base away is much larger.

The investigation overall reported the following: In an earlier analysis of about 540 of the donors, most TCR beta V segments were observed in productive rearrangements about 90% or about 30% of the time, broadly matching IMGT annotations. A cluster of highly shared sequence variants was judged likely to represent a technical artifact of the sequencing pipeline. Because HLA typing was unavailable for some donors at each locus, only the typed subset was used in association tests. A later analysis found that most CMV-associated TCR beta chains appeared HLA-restricted, with HLA associations seemingly driven largely by CMV exposure. This cohort had only TCR beta chains sequenced, and the lack of alpha or paired-chain data limited which features could be detected. The earlier analysis of approximately 540 of the donors excluded seventeen rarely observed V segments, including chromosome 9 orphons, because counts were too low. A further reported finding was that TCR beta sequences accurately predicted the HLA-A and HLA-B alleles for most subjects in the first cohort. Roughly uniform sequencing depth across donors was assumed in presence/absence analyses, although this assumption may not hold. In a later analysis, HLA-associated TCR beta chains showed more clonal expansion and lower generation probabilities than non-associated chains that were equally common. For the cohort, immune exposure information was limited to CMV serostatus. The study gave a list of some 150 TCR beta chains associated with cytomegalovirus. Three of the identified cytomegalovirus-associated TCR beta chains were confirmed in vitro to be specific for cytomegalovirus antigens. It was suggested by the authors that the approach could potentially be generalized to other disease states and immunological phenotypes. According to a later analysis, TCR association rates differed among HLA loci, with DRB1 alleles showing the most associated TCRs and HLA-C alleles showing the fewest. Specific HLA alleles were associated with roughly 17,000 TCR beta sequences at a false discovery rate of 0.05 in a later analysis. A later analysis reported that several top co-occurrence clusters appeared linked to parvovirus B19, influenza, CMV and Epstein-Barr virus. A later genetic analysis associated a missense DCLRE1C variant with V-gene and J-gene trimming of TCR beta chains, and an independent cohort replicated the association. Most TCR sequences were observed very rarely across donors, whereas some public TCRs were present in many individuals. Correlated functional status among segregating V segments might be attributable to linkage disequilibrium, but an unknown experimental factor could not be ruled out. In both the original and validation cohorts, the classifier was reported to diagnose cytomegalovirus status with high specificity and sensitivity. When HLA alleles, especially DR and DQ, strongly co-occurred, attributing TCR associations to individual alleles was difficult. In a later genetic analysis, fewer N-insertions in productive TCRs were reported among donors in an Asian-associated ancestry cluster than the roughly 700-donor mean.

To prepare the library, the immunoSEQ multiplex PCR assay was applied. The multiplex PCR relied on a mix of 60 forward primers for TCR Vbeta segments and 13 reverse primers for TCR Jbeta segments. A multiplex PCR assay on genomic DNA amplified the CDR3 region of rearranged TCR beta genes. On the Illumina HiSeq System, the amplified TCR beta libraries were sequenced as 87-base-pair reads. The authors' analysis ran thus. A later analysis counted tens of millions of unique TCR beta chains across the 690 or so repertoires, and some 11 million of these chains were shared by at least two donors. To remove PCR and sequencing errors, raw reads were error-corrected and collapsed into unique sequences using a nearest-neighbor algorithm that merged closely related sequences. Alignment of CDR3 sequences to IMGT reference sequences was used to assign V, D and J gene segments. For a sequence to be retained, at least a six-nucleotide match to both a V gene segment and a J gene segment was required. Rearrangements were called productive when the CDR3 lacked stop codons and stayed in frame with V and J; all others were non-productive. Following IMGT convention, CDR3 was defined as the stretch from the second conserved V-encoded cysteine up to the conserved J-encoded phenylalanine. In an earlier analysis of approximately 500 of the donors, sequences lacking an unambiguous match to a single V gene segment were excluded. In an earlier analysis of roughly 600 of the donors, a V segment was called functional when productive rearrangements were above 56.7%, and segregating when the standard deviation between donors exceeded 5%. A statistical classification framework was built to diagnose cytomegalovirus status from the catalog of TCR beta chain sequences. V and J gene assignment, in a later analysis, came from comparing TCR nucleotide sequences with IMGT/GENE-DB human TR gene sequences. Using the TCRdist pipeline, a later analysis assigned CDR3 sequences along with most-parsimonious VDJ recombination scenarios. A later analysis defined each TCR beta chain by its CDR3 amino acid sequence plus V-gene family, and excluded reads lacking a unique V-gene family. In a later analysis, several hundred highly shared, low-generation-probability nucleotide sequences were removed to address suspected cross-contamination and a sequencing artifact. For each public chain, a later analysis derived a clonal expansion index from normalized ranks of inferred template counts within each repertoire. In a later analysis, generation probabilities were computed using a VDJ recombination model fitted to out-of-frame rearrangements, and the results were checked against IGoR. Hypergeometric tests were used in a later analysis to score TCR-TCR, TCR-HLA and TCR-CMV co-occurrence, with a repertoire-size bias correction applied to the TCR pairs. To estimate false discovery rates, a later analysis permuted the HLA or CMV assignments 20 times. A later analysis grouped co-occurring TCRs with DBSCAN, adding TCRdist sequence similarity when clustering within HLA-allele-positive subsets. Co-occurrence clustering excluded repertoires with fewer than 30,000 or more than 120,000 public chains, plus five with anomalous nucleotide sharing. This is the immuneACCESS table as TCRdb keeps it, with only in-frame sequences that have V and J called. A part of the clones is gone; compared with another copy, unresolved V genes explain less than half, and the rest is unexplained. V and J calls and clone size are as listed in that table; D and trimming were resolved from the DNA. The sample table shows roughly 150,000 clones, and more than 60% are seen once. The ten top clones hold roughly 7% of the sample.

The TCR originated in a woman aged 40 to 49 in good health and CMV-seropositive. Sequencing was performed on PBMCs.

CDR3 sequence: CASQDRRSSPLHF. The bases are TGTGCCAGCCAGGACAGGAGGAGTTCACCCCTCCACTTT. The V and J genes are TRBV6-5 and TRBJ1-6; 7 bases in between match TRBD1. The CDR3 has 13 amino acids, counting the end cysteine and phenylalanine. Only the CDR3 portion is preserved as DNA: 39 bases, with reading frame beginning at the first base. The V end gives up 8 bases and the J end 9 bases, leaving 7 bases in the junction not matched to a gene. The germline V gene yields MNHEY for CDR1 and SVGAGI for CDR2.